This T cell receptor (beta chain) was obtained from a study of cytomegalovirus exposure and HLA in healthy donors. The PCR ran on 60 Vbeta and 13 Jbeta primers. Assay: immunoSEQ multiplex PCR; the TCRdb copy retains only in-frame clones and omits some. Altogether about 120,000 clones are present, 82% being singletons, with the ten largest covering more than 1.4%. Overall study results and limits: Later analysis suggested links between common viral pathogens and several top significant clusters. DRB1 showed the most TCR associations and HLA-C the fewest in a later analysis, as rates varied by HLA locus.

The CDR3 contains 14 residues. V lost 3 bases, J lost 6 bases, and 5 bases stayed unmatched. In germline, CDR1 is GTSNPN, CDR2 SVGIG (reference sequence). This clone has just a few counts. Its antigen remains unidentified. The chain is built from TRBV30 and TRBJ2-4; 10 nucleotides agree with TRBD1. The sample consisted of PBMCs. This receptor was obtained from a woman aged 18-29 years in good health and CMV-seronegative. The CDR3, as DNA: TGTGCCTGGAGGACAGGGGGCGGTGGAAACATTCAGTACTTC. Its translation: CAWRTGGGGNIQYF.